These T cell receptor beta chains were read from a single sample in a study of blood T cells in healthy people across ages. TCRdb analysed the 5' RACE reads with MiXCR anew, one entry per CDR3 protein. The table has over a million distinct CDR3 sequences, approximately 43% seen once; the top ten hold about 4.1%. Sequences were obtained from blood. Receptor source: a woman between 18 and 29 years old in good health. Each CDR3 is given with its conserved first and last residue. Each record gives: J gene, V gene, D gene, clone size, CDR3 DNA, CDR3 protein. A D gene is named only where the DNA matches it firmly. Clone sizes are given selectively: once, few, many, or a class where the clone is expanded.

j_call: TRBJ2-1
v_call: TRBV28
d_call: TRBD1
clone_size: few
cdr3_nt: TGTGCCAGCAGTCCAAGGGTGCAGGGGGCCAACAATGAGCAGTTCTTC
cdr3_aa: CASSPRVQGANNEQFF

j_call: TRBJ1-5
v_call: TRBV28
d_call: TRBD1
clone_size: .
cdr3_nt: TGTGCCAGCATCAGACAGGGTATTCAGCCCCAGCATTTT
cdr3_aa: CASIRQGIQPQHF

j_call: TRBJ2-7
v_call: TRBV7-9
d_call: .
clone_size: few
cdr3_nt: TGTGCCAGCAGCCCAGTTGTCACAGGACGCGAGCAGTACTTC
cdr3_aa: CASSPVVTGREQYF

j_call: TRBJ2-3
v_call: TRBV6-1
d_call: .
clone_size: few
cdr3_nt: TGTGCCAGCAGTGAATACAGCGCGACTAGCACAGATACGCAGTATTTT
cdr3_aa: CASSEYSATSTDTQYF

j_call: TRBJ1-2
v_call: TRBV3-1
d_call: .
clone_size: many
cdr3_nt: TGTGCCAGCAGCCTTCGAGAAGGTGGCTACACCTTC
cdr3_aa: CASSLREGGYTF

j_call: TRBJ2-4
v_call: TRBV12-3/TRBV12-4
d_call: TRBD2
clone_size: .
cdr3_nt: TGTGCCAGCAATCAAGCGGGAGGGGATGCAGCCAAAAACATTCAGTACTTC
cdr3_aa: CASNQAGGDAAKNIQYF

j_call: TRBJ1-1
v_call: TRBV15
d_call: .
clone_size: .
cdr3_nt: TGTGCCGCCAGCACCGATTGGGGGACTGAAGCTTTCTTT
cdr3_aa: CAASTDWGTEAFF

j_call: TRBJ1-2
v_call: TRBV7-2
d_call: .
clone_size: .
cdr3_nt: TGTGCCAGCAGCCCCGCACGGGGGGGCCGTAACTATGGCTACACCTTC
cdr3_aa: CASSPARGGRNYGYTF

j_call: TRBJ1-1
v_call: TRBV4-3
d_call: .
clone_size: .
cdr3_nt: TGCGCCAGCAGCCAAGACGGCCCCAGTTTTGAGAACACTGAAGCTTTCTTT
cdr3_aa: CASSQDGPSFENTEAFF

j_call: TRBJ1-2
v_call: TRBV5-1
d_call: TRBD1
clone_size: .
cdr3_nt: TGCGCCAGCAGCTGTGAAACAGGACAGGGGGTGGATGGCTACACCTTC
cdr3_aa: CASSCETGQGVDGYTF

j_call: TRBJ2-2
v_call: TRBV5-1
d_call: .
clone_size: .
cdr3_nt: TGCGCCAGCAGCTTGGTGGACAAACCCGGGGAGCTGTTTTTT
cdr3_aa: CASSLVDKPGELFF

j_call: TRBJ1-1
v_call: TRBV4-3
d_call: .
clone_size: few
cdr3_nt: TGCGCCAGCAGCCAAGATCGGCGGATAAACACTGAAGCTTTCTTT
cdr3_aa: CASSQDRRINTEAFF

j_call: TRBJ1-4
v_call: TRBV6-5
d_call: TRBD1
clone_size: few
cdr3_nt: TGTGCCAGCAGTTTCTCACAGGGGAAGGAAAAACTGTTTTTT
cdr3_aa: CASSFSQGKEKLFF

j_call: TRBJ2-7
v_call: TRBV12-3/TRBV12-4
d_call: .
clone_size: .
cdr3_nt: TGTGCCAGCAGTTTAGCGGGAGTTTTGATTCAGTACTTC
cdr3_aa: CASSLAGVLIQYF

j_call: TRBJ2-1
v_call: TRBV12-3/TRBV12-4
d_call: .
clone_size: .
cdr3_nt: TGTGCCAGCAGTTTGTGGGGGGGCAGGACCCAAGAGACCCAGTTCTTC
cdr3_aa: CASSLWGGRTQETQFF

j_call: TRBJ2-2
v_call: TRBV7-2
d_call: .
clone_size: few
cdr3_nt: TGTGCCAGCAGCCTGGACAAGAACACCGGGGAGCTGTTTTTT
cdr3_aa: CASSLDKNTGELFF

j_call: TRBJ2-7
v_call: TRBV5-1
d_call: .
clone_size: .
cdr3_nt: TGCGCCAGCAGCTCCCGGGACAAGTCCTACAATGAGCAGTACTTC
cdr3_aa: CASSSRDKSYNEQYF

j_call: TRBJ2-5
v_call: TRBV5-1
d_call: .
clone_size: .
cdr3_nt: TGCGCCAGCAGCTTGACCCCAATACAGGGTTTGTTGGGTCAAGAGACCCAGTACTTC
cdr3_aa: CASSLTPIQGLLGQETQYF

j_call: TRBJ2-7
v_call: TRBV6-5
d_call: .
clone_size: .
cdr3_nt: TGTGCCAGCACCAGTTCCACCTACGAGCAGTACTTC
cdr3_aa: CASTSSTYEQYF

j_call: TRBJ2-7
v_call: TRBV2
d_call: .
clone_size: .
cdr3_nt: TGTGTTATAGCGTGGCCCTACGTTGGCTCCTACGAGCAGTACTTC
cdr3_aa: CVIAWPYVGSYEQYF

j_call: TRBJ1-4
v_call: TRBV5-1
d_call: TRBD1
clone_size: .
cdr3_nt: TGCGCCAGCAGCTACAGGACAGGGGATGAAAAACTGTTTTTT
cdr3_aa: CASSYRTGDEKLFF

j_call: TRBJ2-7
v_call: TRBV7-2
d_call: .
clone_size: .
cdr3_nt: TGTGCCAGCAGCCCCCGCCGCAGGCCCCACGAGCAGTACTTC
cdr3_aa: CASSPRRRPHEQYF

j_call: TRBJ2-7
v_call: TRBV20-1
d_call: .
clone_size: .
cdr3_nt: TGCAGTGCCCAGGACAGCCTATACGACGAGCAGTACTTC
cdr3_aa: CSAQDSLYDEQYF

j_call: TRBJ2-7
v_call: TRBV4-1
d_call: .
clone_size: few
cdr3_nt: TGCGCCAGCAGCCAAGATACTAGGGGCGATATGGCGTACGAGCAGTACTTC
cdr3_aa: CASSQDTRGDMAYEQYF